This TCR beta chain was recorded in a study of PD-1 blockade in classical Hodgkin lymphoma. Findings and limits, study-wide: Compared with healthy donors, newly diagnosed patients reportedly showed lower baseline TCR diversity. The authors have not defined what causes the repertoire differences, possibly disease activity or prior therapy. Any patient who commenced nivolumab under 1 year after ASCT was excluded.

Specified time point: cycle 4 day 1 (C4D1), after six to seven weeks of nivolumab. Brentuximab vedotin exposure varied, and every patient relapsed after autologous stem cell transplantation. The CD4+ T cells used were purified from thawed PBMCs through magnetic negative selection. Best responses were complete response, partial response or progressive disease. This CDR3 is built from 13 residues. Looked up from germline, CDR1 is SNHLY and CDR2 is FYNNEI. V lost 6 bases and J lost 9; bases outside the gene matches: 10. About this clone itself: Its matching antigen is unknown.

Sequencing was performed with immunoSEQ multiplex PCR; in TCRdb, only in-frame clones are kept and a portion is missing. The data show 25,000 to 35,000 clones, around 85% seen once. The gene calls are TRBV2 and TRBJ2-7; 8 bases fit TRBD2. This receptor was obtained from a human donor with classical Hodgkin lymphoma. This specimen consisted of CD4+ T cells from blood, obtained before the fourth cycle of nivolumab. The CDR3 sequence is CASRSGLGGRQYF. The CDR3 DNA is TGTGCCAGCAGGTCGGGACTAGGGGGTCGGCAGTACTTC.